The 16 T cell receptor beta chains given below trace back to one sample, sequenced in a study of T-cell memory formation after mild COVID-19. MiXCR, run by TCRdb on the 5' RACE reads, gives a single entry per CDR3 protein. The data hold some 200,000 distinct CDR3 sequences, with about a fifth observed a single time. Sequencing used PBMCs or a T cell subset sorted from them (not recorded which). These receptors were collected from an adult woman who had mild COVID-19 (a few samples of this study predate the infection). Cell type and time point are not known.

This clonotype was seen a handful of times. The CDR3 coding sequence is TGTGCCAGCAGCTTTCATATGTACACTGAAGCTTTCTTT. Translation: CASSFHMYTEAFF. V is TRBV11-2 and J is TRBJ1-1; D uncertain. This CDR3 has 13 residues. The V end lost 3 bases, the J end lost 3 bases, and 8 bases lay between the germline ends. Looked up from germline, CDR1 is SGHAT and CDR2 is FQNNGV.

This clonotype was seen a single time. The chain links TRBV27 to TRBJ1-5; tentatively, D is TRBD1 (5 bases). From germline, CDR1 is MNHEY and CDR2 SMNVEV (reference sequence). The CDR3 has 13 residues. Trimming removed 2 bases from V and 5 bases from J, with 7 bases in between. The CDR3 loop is CASSLVGDQPQHF. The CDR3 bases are TGTGCCAGCAGTTTAGTAGGGGATCAGCCCCAGCATTTT.

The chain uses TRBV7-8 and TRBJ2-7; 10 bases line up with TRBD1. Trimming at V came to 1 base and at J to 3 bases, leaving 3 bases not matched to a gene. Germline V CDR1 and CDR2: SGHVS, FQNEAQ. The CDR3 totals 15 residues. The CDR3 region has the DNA TGTGCCAGCAGCTTAGGGGGACAGGGGTTCTACGAGCAGTACTTC. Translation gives CASSLGGQGFYEQYF.

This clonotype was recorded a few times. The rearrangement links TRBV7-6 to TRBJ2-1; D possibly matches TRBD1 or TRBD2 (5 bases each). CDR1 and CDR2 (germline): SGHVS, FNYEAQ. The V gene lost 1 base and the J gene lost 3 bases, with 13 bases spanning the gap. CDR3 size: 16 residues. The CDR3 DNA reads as TGTGCCAGCAGCTTAGTCTCGAGGGGCAGCTACAATGAGCAGTTCTTC. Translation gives CASSLVSRGSYNEQFF.

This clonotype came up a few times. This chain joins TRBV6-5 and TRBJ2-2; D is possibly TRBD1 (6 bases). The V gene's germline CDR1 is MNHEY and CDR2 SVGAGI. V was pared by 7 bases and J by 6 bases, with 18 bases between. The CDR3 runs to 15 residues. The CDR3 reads CASNIGTFRPGELFF. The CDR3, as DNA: TGTGCCAGCAATATCGGGACATTTCGCCCCGGGGAGCTGTTTTTT.

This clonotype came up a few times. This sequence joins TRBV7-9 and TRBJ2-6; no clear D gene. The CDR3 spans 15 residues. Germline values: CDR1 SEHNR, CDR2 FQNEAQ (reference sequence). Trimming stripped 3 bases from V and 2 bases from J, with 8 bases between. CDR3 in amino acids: CASSFRVPGANVLTF. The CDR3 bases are TGTGCCAGCAGCTTCAGAGTCCCTGGGGCCAACGTCCTGACTTTC.

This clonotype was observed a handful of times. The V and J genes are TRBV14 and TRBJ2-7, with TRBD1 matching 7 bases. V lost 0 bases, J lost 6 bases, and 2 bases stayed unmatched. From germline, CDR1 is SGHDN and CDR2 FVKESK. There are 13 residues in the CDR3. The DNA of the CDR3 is TGTGCCAGCAGCCAAGACCCAGGGGGCGAGCAGTACTTC. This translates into CASSQDPGGEQYF.

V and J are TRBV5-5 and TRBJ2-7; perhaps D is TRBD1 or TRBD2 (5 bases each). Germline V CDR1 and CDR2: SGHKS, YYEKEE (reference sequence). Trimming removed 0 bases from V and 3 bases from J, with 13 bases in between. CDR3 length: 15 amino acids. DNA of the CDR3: TGTGCCAGCAGCTTGGCAGGGACCCCCTACTACGAGCAGTACTTC. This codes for CASSLAGTPYYEQYF.

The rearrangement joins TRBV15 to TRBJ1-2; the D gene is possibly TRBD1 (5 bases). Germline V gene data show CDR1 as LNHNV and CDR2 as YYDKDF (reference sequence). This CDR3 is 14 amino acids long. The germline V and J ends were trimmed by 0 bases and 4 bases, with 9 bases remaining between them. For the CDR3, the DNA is TGTGCCACCAGCAGAGATAAAGGGACCTATGGCTACACCTTC. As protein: CATSRDKGTYGYTF.

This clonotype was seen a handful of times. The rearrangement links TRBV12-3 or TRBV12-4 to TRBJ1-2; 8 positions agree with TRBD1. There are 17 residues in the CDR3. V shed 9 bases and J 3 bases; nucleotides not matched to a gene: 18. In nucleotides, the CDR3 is TGTGCCAGTCGTGCTTTCGGCAGGGGGCGCGGAGACTATGGCTACACCTTC. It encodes CASRAFGRGRGDYGYTF.

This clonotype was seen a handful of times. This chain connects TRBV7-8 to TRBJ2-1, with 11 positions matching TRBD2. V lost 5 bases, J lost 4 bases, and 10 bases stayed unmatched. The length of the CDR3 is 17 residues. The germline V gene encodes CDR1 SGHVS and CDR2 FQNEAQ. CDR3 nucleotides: TGTGCCAGCAGCACAAAGGGACTAGCGGCATATTACAATGAGCAGTTCTTC. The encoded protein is CASSTKGLAAYYNEQFF. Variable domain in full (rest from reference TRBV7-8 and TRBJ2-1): GAGVSQSPRYKVAKRGQDVALRCDPISGHVSLFWYQQALGQGPEFLTYFQNEAQLDKSGLPSDRFFAERPEGSVSTLKIQRTQQEDSAVYLCASSTKGLAAYYNEQFFGPGTRLTVL.

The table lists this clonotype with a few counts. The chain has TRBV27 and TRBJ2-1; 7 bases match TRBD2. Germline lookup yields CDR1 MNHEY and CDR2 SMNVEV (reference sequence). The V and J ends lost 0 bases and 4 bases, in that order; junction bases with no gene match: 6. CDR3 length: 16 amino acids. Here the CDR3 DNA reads TGTGCCAGCAGTTTATCGCTAGCGGACTCATACAATGAGCAGTTCTTC. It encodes CASSLSLADSYNEQFF.

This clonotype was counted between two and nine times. The CDR3 protein is CASSQDFSSEPYEQYF. The CDR3 DNA reads as TGCGCCAGCAGCCAAGATTTCTCTAGCGAGCCCTACGAGCAGTACTTC. The chain has TRBV4-3 and TRBJ2-7, with TRBD2 as a possible D gene (6 bases). Germline assignment: CDR1 LGHNA and CDR2 YSLEER. The CDR3 has 16 residues. Trimming shortened V by 0 bases and J by 2 bases, and 14 bases separated the two germline ends.

CDR3 amino acids: CASSTGTSGTNEQFF. For the CDR3, the DNA is TGTGCCAGCAGTACCGGGACTAGCGGAACCAATGAGCAGTTCTTC. The chain couples TRBV27 to TRBJ2-1; 11 bases map to TRBD2. From germline, CDR1 is MNHEY and CDR2 SMNVEV (reference sequence). This CDR3 has 15 amino acids. Unmatched junction bases numbered 6, after V lost 5 bases and J lost 6 bases.

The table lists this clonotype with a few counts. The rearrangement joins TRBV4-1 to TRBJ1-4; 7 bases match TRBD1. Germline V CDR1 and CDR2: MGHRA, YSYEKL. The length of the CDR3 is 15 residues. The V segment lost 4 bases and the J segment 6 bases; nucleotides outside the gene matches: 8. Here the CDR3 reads CASSRYTGDDEKLFF. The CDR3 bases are TGCGCCAGCAGCCGATATACAGGGGATGATGAAAAACTGTTTTTT.

The CDR3 region is CAWSDPSGTRSSYNEQFF. CDR3 sequence (DNA): TGTGCCTGGAGTGACCCTAGCGGGACAAGAAGCTCCTACAATGAGCAGTTCTTC. The chain uses TRBV30 and TRBJ2-1, with 9 positions matching TRBD2. J lost 0 bases, V lost 1 base, and 10 bases had no gene match. The CDR3 sequence is 18 residues long. CDR1 and CDR2 from the germline V gene are GTSNPN and SVGIG (reference sequence).